This T cell receptor (beta chain) was sequenced in a study of PD-1 blockade in classical Hodgkin lymphoma. Across the whole study: Patients in the cohort were put on intravenous nivolumab, 3 mg/kg every 2 weeks. General study points: The CD4+ diversity rise by C4D1 was clearest in complete responders. Anyone who began nivolumab under 1 year after ASCT was excluded. Reported findings placed baseline TCR diversity lower in newly diagnosed patients (compared with healthy donors).

Germline CDR1 reads SEHNR; CDR2 reads FQNEAQ (reference sequence). CDR3 length: 15 residues. V shed 2 bases, J shed 8 bases, and the junction held 9 bases outside the gene matches. Produced via immunoSEQ multiplex PCR; TCRdb's table is partial and in-frame only. The repertoire holds 95,000 to 120,000 clones, with about 89% as singletons. Of note for this clone: The antigen remains undetermined.

Each of the patients experienced relapse following autologous stem cell transplantation, and their brentuximab vedotin exposure differed. Specimen: peripheral blood mononuclear cells (PBMCs), collected before the second cycle of nivolumab. The TCR sequence derives from a human donor with classical Hodgkin lymphoma. The V call is TRBV7-9, the J call TRBJ2-1; TRBD2 aligns across 7 bases. CDR3 region: CASSLWAGAWDEQFF. CDR3 sequence (DNA): TGTGCCAGCAGCTTATGGGCGGGAGCCTGGGATGAGCAGTTCTTC.